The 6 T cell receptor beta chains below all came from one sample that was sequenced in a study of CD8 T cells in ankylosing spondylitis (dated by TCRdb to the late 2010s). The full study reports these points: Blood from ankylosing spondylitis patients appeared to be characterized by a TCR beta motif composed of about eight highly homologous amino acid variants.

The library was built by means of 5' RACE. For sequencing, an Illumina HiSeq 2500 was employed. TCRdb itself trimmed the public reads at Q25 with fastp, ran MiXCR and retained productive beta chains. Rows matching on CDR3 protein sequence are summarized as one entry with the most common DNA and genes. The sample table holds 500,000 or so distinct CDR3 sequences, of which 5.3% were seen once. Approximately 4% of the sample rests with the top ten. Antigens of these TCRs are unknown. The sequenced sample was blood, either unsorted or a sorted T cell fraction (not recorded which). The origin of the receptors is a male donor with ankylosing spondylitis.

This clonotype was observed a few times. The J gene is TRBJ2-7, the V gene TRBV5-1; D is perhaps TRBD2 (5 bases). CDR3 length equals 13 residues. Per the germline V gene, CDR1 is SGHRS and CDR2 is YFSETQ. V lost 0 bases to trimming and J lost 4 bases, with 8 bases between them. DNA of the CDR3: TGCGCCAGCAGCTTGGCGTGGGAGTACGAGCAGTACTTC. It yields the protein CASSLAWEYEQYF.

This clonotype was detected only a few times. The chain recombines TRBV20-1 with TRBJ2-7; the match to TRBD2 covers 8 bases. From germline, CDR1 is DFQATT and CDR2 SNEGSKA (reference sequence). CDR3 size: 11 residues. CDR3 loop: CCGGPHYEQYF. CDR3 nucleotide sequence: TGCTGCGGGGGGCCTCACTACGAGCAGTACTTC.

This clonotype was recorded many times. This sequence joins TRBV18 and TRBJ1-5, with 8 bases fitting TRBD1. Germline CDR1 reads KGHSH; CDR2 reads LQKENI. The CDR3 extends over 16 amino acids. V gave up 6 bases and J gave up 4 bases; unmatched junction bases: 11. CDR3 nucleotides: TGTGCCAGCTCTCAGTCTCGGACAGGGTTAAATCAGCCCCAGCATTTT. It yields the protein CASSQSRTGLNQPQHF.

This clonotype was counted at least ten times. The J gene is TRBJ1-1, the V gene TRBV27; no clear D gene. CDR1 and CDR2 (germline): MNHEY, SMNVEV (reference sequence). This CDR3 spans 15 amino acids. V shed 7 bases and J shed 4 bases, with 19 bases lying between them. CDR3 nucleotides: TGTGCCAGCACCCAAGTGCCCTTGAAAGGCACTGAAGCTTTCTTT. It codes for CASTQVPLKGTEAFF.

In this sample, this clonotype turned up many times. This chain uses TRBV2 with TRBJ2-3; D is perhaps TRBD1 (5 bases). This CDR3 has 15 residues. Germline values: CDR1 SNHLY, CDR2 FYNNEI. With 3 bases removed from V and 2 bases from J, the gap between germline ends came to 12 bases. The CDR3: CASSDGPTDTDTQYF. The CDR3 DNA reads TGTGCCAGCAGTGACGGTCCGACAGACACAGATACGCAGTATTTT.

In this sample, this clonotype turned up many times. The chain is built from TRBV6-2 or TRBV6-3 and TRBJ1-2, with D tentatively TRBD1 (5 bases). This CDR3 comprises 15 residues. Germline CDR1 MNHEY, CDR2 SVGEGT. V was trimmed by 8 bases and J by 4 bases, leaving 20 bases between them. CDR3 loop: CASGSPGAILYGYTF. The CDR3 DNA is TGTGCCAGCGGCTCCCCCGGGGCCATCCTCTATGGCTACACCTTC.